The 10 T cell receptor beta chains below were found in one sample sequenced in a study of T cell changes during pregnancy in multiple sclerosis. Only in-frame clones appear in the TCRdb table, and some are missing; sequencing was by immunoSEQ multiplex PCR. The table includes roughly 120,000 clones, around 90% detected once. The sequenced sample was peripheral blood, obtained in the third trimester of pregnancy. The receptor set was obtained from a female donor with multiple sclerosis, enrolled in a pregnancy study.

The rearrangement joins TRBV29-1 to TRBJ1-1; D is ambiguous. Germline assignment: CDR1 SQVTM and CDR2 ANQGSEA. There are 14 residues in the CDR3. V lost 7 bases and J lost 2, with 17 bases in between. The CDR3 DNA is TGCAGCGCCACAGTAACAGCCAGTAACACTGAAGCTTTCTTT. It translates to CSATVTASNTEAFF.

The gene calls are TRBV19 and TRBJ2-2; weak D call: TRBD2 (6 bases). Germline V gives CDR1 LNHDA, CDR2 SQIVND (reference sequence). CDR3 length equals 14 residues. Trimming shortened V by 4 bases and J by 0 bases, and 6 bases separated the two germline ends. The CDR3 here is CASSSGANTGELFF. CDR3 DNA: TGTGCCAGTAGTAGCGGGGCGAACACCGGGGAGCTGTTTTTT.

Note on this clone: Additional DNA sequences in this sample encode the identical CDR3. This chain uses TRBV7-9 with TRBJ1-2, with 7 nucleotides matching TRBD1. Germline CDR1 reads SEHNR; CDR2 reads FQNEAQ (reference sequence). The trim removed 3 bases at V and 7 bases at J, leaving 2 bases unmatched. This CDR3 is built from 12 residues. The CDR3 reads CASSFNRGGYTF. CDR3 sequence (DNA): TGTGCCAGCAGCTTTAACAGGGGTGGCTACACCTTC. Combining the CDR3 with reference TRBV7-9 and TRBJ1-2 gives the whole variable domain DTGVSQNPRHKITKRGQNVTFRCDPISEHNRLYWYRQTLGQGPEFLTYFQNEAQLEKSRLLSDRFSAERPKGSFSTLEIQRTEQGDSAMYLCASSFNRGGYTFGSGTRLTVV.

The rearrangement uses TRBV11-2 and TRBJ2-5; 11 nucleotides match TRBD1. This CDR3 has 15 amino acids. Looked up from germline, CDR1 is SGHAT and CDR2 is FQNNGV. The V segment lost 5 bases and the J segment 5 bases; nucleotides outside the gene matches: 7. The CDR3 DNA follows: TGTGCCAGCAGCCGTGGACAGGGGGCGGAGGAGACCCAGTACTTC. Translation gives CASSRGQGAEETQYF.

This chain links TRBV6-4 with TRBJ2-5; no clear D. The germline V and J ends were trimmed by 1 base and 5 bases, with 26 bases remaining between them. Germline CDR1 MRHNA, CDR2 SNTAGT. The CDR3 covers 19 residues. The CDR3 reads CASSDLALVVSFWMETQYF. The DNA for the CDR3 is TGTGCCAGCAGTGACTTGGCGCTAGTCGTGTCTTTTTGGATGGAGACCCAGTACTTC.

The rearrangement joins TRBV13 to TRBJ1-3; unclear D gene. Between the trimmed V and J ends, which lost 5 bases and 4 bases, there was a span of 18 bases. CDR1 PRHDT and CDR2 FYEKMQ come from the germline V gene (reference sequence). The CDR3 is 16 residues long. The CDR3 protein is CASSRGGRGPGNTIYF. CDR3 nucleotide sequence: TGTGCCAGCAGCCGAGGTGGGAGAGGGCCGGGAAACACCATATATTTT.

V is TRBV6-1 and J is TRBJ2-3, with TRBD1 matching 9 bases. Germline assignment: CDR1 MNHNS and CDR2 SASEGT. J lost 0 bases, V lost 3 bases, and 4 bases had no gene match. The CDR3 totals 16 residues. CDR3 amino acids: CASSDWTGASTDTQYF. The CDR3 DNA sequence: TGTGCCAGCAGTGATTGGACAGGGGCTAGCACAGATACGCAGTATTTT.

The chain employs TRBV28 and TRBJ1-1; 7 nucleotides line up with TRBD1. V lost 8 bases, J lost 0 bases, and 6 bases stayed unmatched. Germline CDR1 is MDHEN and CDR2 is SYDVKM. The CDR3 loop spans 14 amino acids. CDR3 sequence: CASLRDSMNTEAFF. CDR3 DNA sequence: TGTGCCAGCCTCCGGGACAGCATGAACACTGAAGCTTTCTTT.

This chain joins TRBV27 and TRBJ2-7; D is possibly TRBD2 (6 bases). Trimming left V 0 bases short and J 0 bases short, with 9 bases between. CDR1 is MNHEY, CDR2 SMNVEV, per germline (reference sequence). This CDR3 is 15 amino acids long. The DNA of the CDR3 is TGTGCCAGCAGTTTATCAGGGCGGGGCTCCTACGAGCAGTACTTC. It specifies CASSLSGRGSYEQYF.

The V gene is TRBV25-1, the J gene TRBJ2-5, with D tentatively TRBD2 (7 bases). Trimming shortened V by 4 bases and J by 0 bases, and 12 bases separated the two germline ends. The CDR3 loop spans 15 amino acids. CDR1 is MGHDK and CDR2 is SYGVNS in the germline V gene. In DNA form, the CDR3 reads TGTGCCAGCAGTGGAGGGGGGGCTTACCAAGAGACCCAGTACTTC. Amino acids: CASSGGGAYQETQYF.